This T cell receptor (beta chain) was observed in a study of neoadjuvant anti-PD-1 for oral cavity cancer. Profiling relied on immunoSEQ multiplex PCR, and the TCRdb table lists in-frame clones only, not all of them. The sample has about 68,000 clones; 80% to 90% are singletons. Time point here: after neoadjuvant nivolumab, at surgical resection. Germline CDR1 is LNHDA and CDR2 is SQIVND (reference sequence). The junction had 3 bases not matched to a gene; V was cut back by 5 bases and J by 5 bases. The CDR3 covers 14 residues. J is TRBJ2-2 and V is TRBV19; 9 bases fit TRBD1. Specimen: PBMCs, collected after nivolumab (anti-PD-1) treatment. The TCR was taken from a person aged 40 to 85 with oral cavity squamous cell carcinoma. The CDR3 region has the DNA TGTGCCAGTAGTGTTGGGACAGGGACCGGGGAGCTGTTTTTT. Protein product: CASSVGTGTGELFF.